The T cell receptor (beta chain) described here comes from a study of OX40 agonist ivuxolimab in advanced cancers. V lost 2 bases and J lost 5; bases outside the gene matches: 7. The CDR3 is 16 residues long. Germline values: CDR1 ENHRY, CDR2 SYGVKD. Libraries were prepared by immunoSEQ multiplex PCR; TCRdb keeps only in-frame clonotypes and omits some of them. Altogether 70,000 to 75,000 clones are present, approximately 86% being singletons, with the ten largest covering 5% to 7%. Sample: CD4+ or CD8+ T cells sorted from blood, taken in a trial of the OX40 agonist ivuxolimab. The chain carries TRBV10-3 and TRBJ2-3, with 10 bases identical to TRBD2. The TCR comes from an adult with an advanced solid tumor such as melanoma, head and neck, liver or kidney cancer. CDR3: CAISEGSLAGEDTQYF. The CDR3, as DNA: TGTGCCATCAGTGAGGGGAGCCTAGCGGGAGAAGATACGCAGTATTTT.